A single sample is the source of the 21 T cell receptor beta chains below, sequenced in a study of shared clonotypes between healthy human individuals. Terminally differentiated effector memory CD45RA+ cells were left out of the naive CD8 fraction, which was CD45RO-negative and positively selected for CCR7. Measured with immunoSEQ multiplex PCR; TCRdb has only the in-frame clones, and not every one. The table has roughly 590,000 clones, about 95% seen once. The sample taken for sequencing was naive CD8+ T cells sorted from blood. The source is a woman aged 25 to 39 in good health.

The chain combines TRBV9 with TRBJ2-3; 10 bases agree with TRBD2. The germline gives CDR1 SGDLS, CDR2 YYNGEE. CDR3 length equals 18 residues. V was clipped by 4 bases and J by 2 bases; unmatched bases: 13. The CDR3, as DNA: TGTGCCAGCAGCCGGCCCGTGGGGACTAGCGTCGTCACAGATACGCAGTATTTT. Translation: CASSRPVGTSVVTDTQYF.

V gene TRBV6-1 combines with J gene TRBJ2-4, with D maybe TRBD1 (5 bases). CDR1 and CDR2 (germline): MNHNS, SASEGT. This CDR3 region has 19 residues. V was cut by 0 bases and J by 1 base, with 19 bases left in between. The CDR3: CASSEALHRGFGAKNIQYF. The CDR3 DNA is TGTGCCAGCAGTGAAGCGCTCCATAGGGGTTTTGGGGCCAAAAACATTCAGTACTTC.

This clone was detected once. The chain has TRBV7-7 and TRBJ2-5; maybe TRBD1 (6 bases). CDR1 and CDR2 from the germline V gene are SSHAT and FNYEAQ (reference sequence). V dropped 3 bases and J dropped 5 bases, with 13 bases sitting between them. The CDR3 contains 14 residues. The CDR3 DNA reads as TGTGCCAGCAGCTTGACAGGAGGATCCGAGACCCAGTACTTC. Its protein is CASSLTGGSETQYF. Filled out from reference TRBV7-7 and TRBJ2-5, the complete variable domain reads GAGVSQSPRYKVTKRGQDVTLRCDPISSHATLYWYQQALGQGPEFLTYFNYEAQPDKSGLPSDRFSAERPEGSISTLTIQRTEQRDSAMYRCASSLTGGSETQYFGPGTRLLVL.

The CDR3 loop is CASSLWDRDNEQFF. The CDR3, as DNA: TGTGCCAGCAGCTTATGGGACAGGGACAATGAGCAGTTCTTC. This chain connects TRBV9 to TRBJ2-1, with 9 bases fitting TRBD1. Germline CDR1 and CDR2: SGDLS and YYNGEE. The CDR3 runs to 14 residues. V was clipped by 4 bases and J by 5 bases; unmatched bases: 4.

This clone was detected only once. The identical CDR3 is also encoded by other nucleotide sequences in the sample. This chain joins TRBV19 and TRBJ2-7; tentatively, D is TRBD2 (5 bases). The CDR3 loop spans 13 amino acids. The V end was cut by 5 bases, the J end by 2 bases, with 10 bases between. Germline V gene data show CDR1 as LNHDA and CDR2 as SQIVND (reference sequence). CDR3 region: CASSFGLAYEQYF. CDR3 DNA sequence: TGTGCCAGTAGTTTCGGACTCGCCTACGAGCAGTACTTC.

This chain joins TRBV7-2 and TRBJ2-1, with 10 bases fitting TRBD2. The CDR3 covers 15 residues. V shed 5 bases, J shed 4 bases, and the junction held 5 bases outside the gene matches. CDR1 and CDR2 (germline): SGHTA, FQGNSA. Written as DNA, the CDR3 is TGTGCCAGCAGCACCGGGACTAGCGTATACAATGAGCAGTTCTTC. It is translated as CASSTGTSVYNEQFF.

The chain carries TRBV9 and TRBJ2-5; D uncertain. Germline loops: CDR1 SGDLS, CDR2 YYNGEE. The CDR3 has 12 amino acids. V lost 8 bases to trimming and J lost 3 bases, with 11 bases between them. Written as DNA, the CDR3 is TGTGCCAGTCGTGGCCCGGAAGAGACCCAGTACTTC. This sequence encodes CASRGPEETQYF.

In nucleotides, the CDR3 is TGTGCCAGCACCCGGTTAATGAACACTGAAGCTTTCTTT. Amino acids: CASTRLMNTEAFF. The rearrangement uses TRBV28 and TRBJ1-1; D unclear. CDR1 and CDR2 (germline): MDHEN, SYDVKM. Trimming took 7 bases from V and 0 from J, leaving 9 bases between them. The CDR3 contains 13 residues.

V is TRBV9 and J is TRBJ2-7; 7 positions match TRBD2. The junction had 9 bases not matched to a gene; V was cut back by 0 bases and J by 3 bases. The CDR3 runs 16 residues. The germline gives CDR1 SGDLS, CDR2 YYNGEE. CDR3 DNA: TGTGCCAGCAGCGTAGAGGAGGGAGGGCCGGGCTACGAGCAGTACTTC. This sequence encodes CASSVEEGGPGYEQYF.

The V gene is TRBV9, the J gene TRBJ1-1; 8 nucleotides line up with TRBD1. After removal of 0 bases from V and 11 bases from J, the junction contained 15 bases not matched to a gene. This CDR3 spans 16 amino acids. Per germline, CDR1 SGDLS and CDR2 YYNGEE. The CDR3 DNA follows: TGTGCCAGCAGCGTAGAGGCCGCGGACAGGGAGAGCGGGGCTTTCTTT. Its protein is CASSVEAADRESGAFF.

The chain links TRBV28 to TRBJ2-7; weak D call: TRBD1 (6 bases). Trimming took 3 bases from V and 2 from J, leaving 11 bases between them. This CDR3 region has 14 residues. The germline V gene has CDR1 MDHEN and CDR2 SYDVKM. The CDR3 region is CASSFPGEAYEQYF. In DNA, the CDR3 is TGTGCCAGCAGTTTCCCAGGGGAAGCCTACGAGCAGTACTTC.

J is TRBJ2-5 and V is TRBV14; D unresolved. V was shortened by 2 bases and J by 1 base, with 8 bases between the two germline ends. CDR1 and CDR2 from the germline V gene are SGHDN and FVKESK. This CDR3 contains 14 residues. The DNA of the CDR3 is TGTGCCAGCAGCCAACGCGTCCTCCAAGAGACCCAGTACTTC. Its translation: CASSQRVLQETQYF. Supplemented by reference TRBV14 and TRBJ2-5, the full variable domain reads EAGVTQFPSHSVIEKGQTVTLRCDPISGHDNLYWYRRVMGKEIKFLLHFVKESKQDESGMPNNRFLAERTGGTYSTLKVQPAELEDSGVYFCASSQRVLQETQYFGPGTRLLVL.

CDR3 sequence reads: CASSQSGQGNYGYTF. The CDR3 region has the DNA TGCGCCAGCAGCCAATCGGGACAGGGGAACTATGGCTACACCTTC. This sequence joins TRBV4-1 and TRBJ1-2, with TRBD1 matching over 10 bases. CDR1 is MGHRA and CDR2 is YSYEKL in the germline V gene. V trimming: 2 bases; J trimming: 2 bases; junction bases outside the gene matches: 2. The CDR3 runs 15 residues.

Turning to this clone: The same CDR3 is also encoded by other DNA sequences in this sample. V usage is TRBV7-2 and J usage is TRBJ2-7; 8 bases map to TRBD2. This CDR3 is built from 14 residues. CDR1 and CDR2 (germline): SGHTA, FQGNSA. V gave up 1 base and J gave up 2 bases; unmatched junction bases: 1. CDR3 residues: CASSLGLATYEQYF. CDR3 nucleotides: TGTGCCAGCAGCTTAGGACTAGCGACCTACGAGCAGTACTTC.

In regard to this clone: Other DNA sequences in the same sample also yield this CDR3. CDR3 coding DNA: TGTGCCAGTAGTTTCGTGAGTAATGAGCAGTTCTTC. Translated: CASSFVSNEQFF. The rearrangement uses TRBV19 and TRBJ2-1; D not resolved. The CDR3 sequence is 12 residues long. Trimming removed 5 bases at V and 7 bases at J, with 9 bases between. Germline V gene data show CDR1 as LNHDA and CDR2 as SQIVND (reference sequence).

The V and J genes are TRBV19 and TRBJ1-3; 7 bases line up with TRBD1. Germline V gene lookup returns CDR1 LNHDA and CDR2 SQIVND (reference sequence). Trimming removed 7 bases from V and 0 bases from J; junction bases left unmatched: 21. The CDR3 runs 20 residues. The CDR3 DNA follows: TGTGCCAGTAAGGACAGGTGGTTCCAGGGGACCCAGAACTCTGGAAACACCATATATTTT. As protein: CASKDRWFQGTQNSGNTIYF.

This clone was observed a single time. The CDR3 DNA is TGTGCCAGCTCCGCGACACCTCTTAACTATGGCTACACCTTC. Amino acids: CASSATPLNYGYTF. The chain has TRBV6-1 and TRBJ1-2; D remains unclear. V lost 8 bases and J lost 1, with 14 bases in between. The CDR3 is made up of 14 amino acids. Germline loops: CDR1 MNHNS, CDR2 SASEGT.

This chain uses TRBV10-2 with TRBJ2-7, with D perhaps TRBD2 (5 bases). V lost 0 bases and J lost 3, with 12 bases in between. Germline V gene data show CDR1 as WSHSY and CDR2 as SAAADI. The CDR3 is made up of 15 amino acids. CDR3 in amino acids: CASSESVANNYEQYF. CDR3 DNA sequence: TGCGCCAGCAGTGAGTCGGTAGCGAATAACTACGAGCAGTACTTC.

The CDR3 coding sequence is TGTGCCAGCAGTTCGCGACTAGCGAGTACCTACAATGAGCAGTTCTTC. Translating it yields CASSSRLASTYNEQFF. The genes are TRBV27 and TRBJ2-1, with 8 nucleotides matching TRBD2. V shed 4 bases, J shed 2 bases, and the junction held 7 bases outside the gene matches. Per the germline V gene, CDR1 is MNHEY and CDR2 is SMNVEV (reference sequence). This CDR3 contains 16 residues.

The CDR3 DNA follows: TGTGCCAGCAGTCCAACCGCTAGCGGGCCGTACAATGAGCAGTTCTTC. Residues: CASSPTASGPYNEQFF. The chain uses TRBV27 and TRBJ2-1, with 8 bases aligning to TRBD2. The CDR3 loop spans 16 amino acids. Trimming took 5 bases from V and 4 from J; bases not matched to a gene: 10. Germline assignment: CDR1 MNHEY and CDR2 SMNVEV (reference sequence).

J is TRBJ2-7 and V is TRBV28, with D possibly TRBD1 on 5 matching bases. With 2 bases removed from V and 2 bases from J, the gap between germline ends came to 13 bases. This CDR3 region has 15 residues. Germline lookup yields CDR1 MDHEN and CDR2 SYDVKM. CDR3 sequence reads: CASSLGAVRPYEQYF. The DNA of the CDR3 is TGTGCCAGCAGTTTAGGGGCAGTCCGCCCCTACGAGCAGTACTTC. Looking up the rest from reference TRBV28 and TRBJ2-7 gives the full variable domain: DVKVTQSSRYLVKRTGEKVFLECVQDMDHENMFWYRQDPGLGLRLIYFSYDVKMKEKGDIPEGYSVSREKKERFSLILESASTNQTSMYLCASSLGAVRPYEQYFGPGTRLTVT.